This T cell receptor (beta chain) was captured in a study of T cell responses to AZD1222 COVID-19 vaccine. Study in general: Second-dose intervals of approximately 4 or approximately 12 weeks were pooled.

V was cut by 6 bases and J by 9 bases, with 9 bases left in between. This CDR3 has 11 residues. The assay was immunoSEQ multiplex PCR, and TCRdb's table has in-frame clones only and misses some. The sample yields about 140,000 clones, 80% to 90% seen once. This clone appeared once. Its target is not known. General study findings and limits: Donors were largely white British and mainly female; clonal diversity was possibly underestimated. Repertoires were sampled only after the peak T cell response.

The origin of this receptor is an adult in good health. Specimen: peripheral blood, collected on day 0 of AZD1222 vaccination. The genes are TRBV12-3 or TRBV12-4 and TRBJ2-1; no firm D call. The CDR3 loop reads CASSLGSEQFF. DNA for the CDR3: TGTGCCAGCAGCCTCGGTAGTGAGCAGTTCTTC.